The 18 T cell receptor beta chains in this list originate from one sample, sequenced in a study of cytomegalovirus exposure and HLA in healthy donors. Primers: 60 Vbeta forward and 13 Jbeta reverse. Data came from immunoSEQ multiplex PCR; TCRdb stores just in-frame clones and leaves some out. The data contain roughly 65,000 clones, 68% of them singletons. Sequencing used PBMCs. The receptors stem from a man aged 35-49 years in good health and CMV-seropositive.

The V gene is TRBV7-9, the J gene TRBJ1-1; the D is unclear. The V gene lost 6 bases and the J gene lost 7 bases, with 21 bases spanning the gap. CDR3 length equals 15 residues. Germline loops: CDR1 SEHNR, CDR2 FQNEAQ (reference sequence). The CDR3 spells CASSYNIGRHNEAFF. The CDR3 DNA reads TGTGCCAGCAGTTATAATATTGGCCGACACAATGAAGCTTTCTTT.

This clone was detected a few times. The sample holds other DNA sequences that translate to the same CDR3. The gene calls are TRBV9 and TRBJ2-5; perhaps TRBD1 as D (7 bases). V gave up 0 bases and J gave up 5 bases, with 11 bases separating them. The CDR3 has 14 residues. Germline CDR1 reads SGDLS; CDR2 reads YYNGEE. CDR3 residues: CASSVGSGGETQYF. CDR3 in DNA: TGTGCCAGCAGCGTAGGGTCAGGGGGGGAGACCCAGTACTTC.

Here the CDR3 reads CASSFGGPKISDTQYF. The CDR3 DNA reads TGTGCCAGCAGTTTCGGGGGGCCGAAGATTTCAGATACGCAGTATTTT. The rearrangement links TRBV27 to TRBJ2-3; D possibly corresponds to TRBD2 (7 bases). V lost 3 bases and J lost 4, with 17 bases in between. This CDR3 is built from 16 residues. The germline CDR1 and CDR2 sequences are MNHEY and SMNVEV (reference sequence).

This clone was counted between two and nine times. This CDR3 reads CASTGTGGFEQYF. DNA of the CDR3: TGTGCCAGCACCGGTACAGGGGGTTTCGAGCAGTACTTC. The J gene is TRBJ2-7, the V gene TRBV18, with TRBD1 matching over 8 bases. The CDR3 has 13 amino acids. V shed 8 bases and J 6 bases; nucleotides not matched to a gene: 9. Germline CDR1 KGHSH, CDR2 LQKENI.

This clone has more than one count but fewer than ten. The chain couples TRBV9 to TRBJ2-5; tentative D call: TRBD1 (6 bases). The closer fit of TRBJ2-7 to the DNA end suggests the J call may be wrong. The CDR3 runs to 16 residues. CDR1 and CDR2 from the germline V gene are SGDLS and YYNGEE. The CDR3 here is CASSSVRDTGSYEQYF. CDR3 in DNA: TGTGCCAGCAGCAGCGTCCGGGACACCGGCTCCTACGAGCAGTACTTC.

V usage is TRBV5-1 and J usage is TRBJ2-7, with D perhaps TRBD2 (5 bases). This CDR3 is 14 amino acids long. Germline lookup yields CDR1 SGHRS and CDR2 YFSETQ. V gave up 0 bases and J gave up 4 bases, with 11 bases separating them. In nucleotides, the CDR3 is TGCGCCAGCAGCTTGGCAACCGGGGAATACGAGCAGTACTTC. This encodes CASSLATGEYEQYF.

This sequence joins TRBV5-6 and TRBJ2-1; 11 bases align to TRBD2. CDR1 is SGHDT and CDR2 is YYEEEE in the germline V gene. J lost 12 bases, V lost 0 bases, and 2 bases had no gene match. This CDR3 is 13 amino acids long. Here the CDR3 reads CASSLGLAGGQFF. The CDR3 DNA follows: TGTGCCAGCAGCTTGGGCCTAGCGGGGGGGCAGTTCTTC. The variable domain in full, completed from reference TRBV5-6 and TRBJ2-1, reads DAGVTQSPTHLIKTRGQQVTLRCSPKSGHDTVSWYQQALGQGPQFIFQYYEEEERQRGNFPDRFSGHQFPNYSSELNVNALLLGDSALYLCASSLGLAGGQFFGPGTRLTVL.

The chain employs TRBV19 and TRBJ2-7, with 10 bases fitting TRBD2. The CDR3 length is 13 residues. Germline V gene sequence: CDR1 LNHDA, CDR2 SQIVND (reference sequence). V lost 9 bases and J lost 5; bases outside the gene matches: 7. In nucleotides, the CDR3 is TGTGCCAGGACTAGCGGGTGTCTTGACGAGCAGTACTTC. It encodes CARTSGCLDEQYF.

The DNA for the CDR3 is TGTGCCAGCTCACCATCAGTCTACGAGCAGTACTTC. This codes for CASSPSVYEQYF. The chain employs TRBV18 and TRBJ2-7; D is undetermined. Germline V CDR1 and CDR2: KGHSH, LQKENI. Trimming cost V 2 bases and J 3 bases, with 5 bases left between them. There are 12 residues in the CDR3.

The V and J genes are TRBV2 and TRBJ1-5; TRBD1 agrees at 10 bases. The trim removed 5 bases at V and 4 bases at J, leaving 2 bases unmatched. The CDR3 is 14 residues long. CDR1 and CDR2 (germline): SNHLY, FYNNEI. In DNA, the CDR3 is TGTGCCAGCAGTCCGGGACAGGGGAATCAGCCCCAGCATTTT. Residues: CASSPGQGNQPQHF.

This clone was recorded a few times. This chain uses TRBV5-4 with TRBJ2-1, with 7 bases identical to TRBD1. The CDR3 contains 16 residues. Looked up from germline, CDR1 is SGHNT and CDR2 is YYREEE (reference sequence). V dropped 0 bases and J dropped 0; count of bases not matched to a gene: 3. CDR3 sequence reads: CASSLEGGFSYNEQFF. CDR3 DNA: TGTGCCAGCAGCTTGGAAGGGGGCTTCTCCTACAATGAGCAGTTCTTC.

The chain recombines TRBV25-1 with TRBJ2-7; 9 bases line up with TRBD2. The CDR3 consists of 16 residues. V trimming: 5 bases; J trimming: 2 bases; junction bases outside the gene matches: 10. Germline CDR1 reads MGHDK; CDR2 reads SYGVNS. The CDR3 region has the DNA TGTGCCAGCAGTAGTCCTAGCGGGAATGTCGCCTACGAGCAGTACTTC. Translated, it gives CASSSPSGNVAYEQYF.

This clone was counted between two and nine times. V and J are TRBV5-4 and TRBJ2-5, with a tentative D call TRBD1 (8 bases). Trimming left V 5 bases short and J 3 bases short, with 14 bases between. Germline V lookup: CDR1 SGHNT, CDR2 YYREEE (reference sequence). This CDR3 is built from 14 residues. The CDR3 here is CASRRTGREETQYF. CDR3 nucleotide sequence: TGTGCCAGCAGGAGGACAGGGAGGGAAGAGACCCAGTACTTC.

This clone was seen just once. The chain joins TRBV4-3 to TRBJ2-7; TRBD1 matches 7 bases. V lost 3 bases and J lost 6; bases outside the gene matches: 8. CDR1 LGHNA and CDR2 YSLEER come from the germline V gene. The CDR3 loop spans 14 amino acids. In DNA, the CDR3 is TGCGCCAGCAGCCAGGGGGACGCAGGGGGCGAGCAGTACTTC. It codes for CASSQGDAGGEQYF.

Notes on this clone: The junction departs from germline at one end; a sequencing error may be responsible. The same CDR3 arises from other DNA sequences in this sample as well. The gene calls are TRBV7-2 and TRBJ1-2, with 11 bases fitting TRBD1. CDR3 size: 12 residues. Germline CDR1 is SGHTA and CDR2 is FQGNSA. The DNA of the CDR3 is TGTGCCAGTAGCCCCCTTGCCGGGACAGGGGGTTTC. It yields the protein CASSPLAGTGGF.

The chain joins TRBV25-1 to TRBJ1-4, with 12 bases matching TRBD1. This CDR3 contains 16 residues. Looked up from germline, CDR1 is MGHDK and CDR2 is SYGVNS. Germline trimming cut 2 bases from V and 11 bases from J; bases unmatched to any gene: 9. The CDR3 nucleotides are TGTGCCAGCAGTGAAATAGGGGACAGGGGGCTTGGGAAACTGTTTTTT. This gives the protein CASSEIGDRGLGKLFF.

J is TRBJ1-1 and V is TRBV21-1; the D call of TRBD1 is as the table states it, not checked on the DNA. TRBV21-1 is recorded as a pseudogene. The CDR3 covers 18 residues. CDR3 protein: CASSKVGTGGAPNTEAFF. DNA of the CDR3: TGTGCCAGCAGCAAAGTTGGGACAGGGGGCGCTCCGAACACTGAAGCTTTCTTT.

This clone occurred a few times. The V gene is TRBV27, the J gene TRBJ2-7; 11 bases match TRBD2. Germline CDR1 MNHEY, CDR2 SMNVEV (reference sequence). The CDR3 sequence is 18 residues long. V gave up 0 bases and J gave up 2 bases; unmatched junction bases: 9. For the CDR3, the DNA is TGTGCCAGCAGTTTATCCTCCTTTGGTAGCGGGAGGGCCTACGAGCAGTACTTC. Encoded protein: CASSLSSFGSGRAYEQYF.